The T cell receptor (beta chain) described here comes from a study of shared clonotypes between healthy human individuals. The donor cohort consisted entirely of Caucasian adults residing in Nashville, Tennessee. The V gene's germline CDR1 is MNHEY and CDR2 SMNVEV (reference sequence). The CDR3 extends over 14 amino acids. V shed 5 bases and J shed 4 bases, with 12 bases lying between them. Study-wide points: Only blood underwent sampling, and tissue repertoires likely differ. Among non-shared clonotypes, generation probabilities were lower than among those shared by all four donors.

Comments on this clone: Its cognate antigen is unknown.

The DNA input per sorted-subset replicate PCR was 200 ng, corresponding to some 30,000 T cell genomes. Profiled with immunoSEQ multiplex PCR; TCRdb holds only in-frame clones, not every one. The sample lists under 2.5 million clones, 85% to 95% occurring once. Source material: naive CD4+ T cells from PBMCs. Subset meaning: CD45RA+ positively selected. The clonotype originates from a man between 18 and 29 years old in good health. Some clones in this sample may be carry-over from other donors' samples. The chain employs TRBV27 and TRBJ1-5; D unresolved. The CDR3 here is CASSATWTNQPQHF. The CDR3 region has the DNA TGTGCCAGCAGTGCTACATGGACGAATCAGCCCCAGCATTTT.